This entry lists 24 T cell receptor beta chains sequenced from one sample in a study of T cells after yellow fever vaccination. Via MiXCR, TCRdb re-called the 5' RACE reads, giving one row per CDR3 protein. Of roughly 500,000 distinct CDR3 sequences in the sample, roughly 21% were seen once. The material sequenced was PBMCs, taken 15 days after the yellow fever booster vaccination. The receptors shown here come from a man aged 25 to 40 who received the YFV17D yellow fever vaccine.

The genes are TRBV24-1 and TRBJ2-1; 7 bases are shared with TRBD2. The CDR3 has 15 residues. V was pared by 3 bases and J by 8 bases, with 9 bases of the junction left unmatched. CDR1 is KGHDR, CDR2 SFDVKD, per germline. Here the CDR3 reads CATSDPPGGEDEQFF. The CDR3 nucleotides read TGTGCCACCAGTGATCCCCCGGGAGGTGAAGATGAGCAGTTCTTC.

The rearrangement uses TRBV20-1 and TRBJ2-7; D may be TRBD1 (5 bases). V lost 3 bases to trimming and J lost 7 bases, with 19 bases between them. The CDR3 covers 14 residues. CDR1 is DFQATT and CDR2 is SNEGSKA in the germline V gene (reference sequence). CDR3 sequence (DNA): TGCAGTGCTAGCTGGGAAGGCAGGGCCTCGGAGCAGTACTTC. It yields the protein CSASWEGRASEQYF.

The rearrangement uses TRBV18 and TRBJ2-7, with 12 bases aligning to TRBD2. Germline loops: CDR1 KGHSH, CDR2 LQKENI. Germline trimming cut 0 bases from V and 7 bases from J; bases unmatched to any gene: 7. CDR3 size: 16 residues. Here the CDR3 reads CASSPPLGLAGTEQYF. The CDR3 region has the DNA TGTGCCAGCTCACCACCTCTGGGACTAGCGGGTACGGAGCAGTACTTC.

This clonotype was seen more than once but under ten times. The gene calls are TRBV3-1 and TRBJ1-1; the D is unclear. The germline gives CDR1 LGHDT, CDR2 YNNKEL (reference sequence). The CDR3 spans 16 residues. The V end lost 1 base, the J end lost 1 base, and 13 bases lay between the germline ends. The DNA for the CDR3 is TGTGCCAGCAGCCAAGTAAGAAGAGCACCGAACACTGAAGCTTTCTTT. It yields the protein CASSQVRRAPNTEAFF. Full variable domain (rest looked up from reference TRBV3-1 and TRBJ1-1): DTAVSQTPKYLVTQMGNDKSIKCEQNLGHDTMYWYKQDSKKFLKIMFSYNNKELIINETVPNRFSPKSPDKAHLNLHINSLELGDSAVYFCASSQVRRAPNTEAFFGQGTRLTVV.

The chain employs TRBV27 and TRBJ2-1; 14 nucleotides match TRBD2. V shed 0 bases and J 4 bases; nucleotides not matched to a gene: 11. Germline lookup yields CDR1 MNHEY and CDR2 SMNVEV (reference sequence). CDR3 length: 20 residues. Here the CDR3 reads CASSLSRFGTSGRQYNEQFF. CDR3 sequence (DNA): TGTGCCAGCAGTTTATCGCGATTTGGGACTAGCGGGAGACAGTACAATGAGCAGTTCTTC.

The chain uses TRBV7-2 and TRBJ2-3; 15 positions match TRBD2. The CDR3 runs to 18 residues. Germline-derived CDR1 and CDR2 are SGHTA and FQGNSA. V shed 2 bases, J shed 5 bases, and the junction held 8 bases outside the gene matches. The CDR3: CASSLTGLAGGGGDTQYF. The CDR3 DNA reads TGTGCCAGCAGCTTAACGGGACTAGCGGGGGGAGGTGGAGATACGCAGTATTTT.

The chain employs TRBV25-1 and TRBJ2-7; the D gene is possibly TRBD1 (6 bases). There are 15 residues in the CDR3. The V gene lost 3 bases and the J gene lost 6 bases, with 18 bases spanning the gap. Looked up from germline, CDR1 is MGHDK and CDR2 is SYGVNS. Here the CDR3 reads CASSEDFAGVSEQYF. CDR3 DNA: TGTGCCAGCAGTGAGGACTTCGCAGGGGTCTCCGAGCAGTACTTC.

The gene calls are TRBV7-2 and TRBJ1-2; D is unclear. CDR1 SGHTA and CDR2 FQGNSA come from the germline V gene. The CDR3 spans 14 residues. Trimming removed 1 base from V and 4 bases from J, with 10 bases in between. The CDR3 bases are TGTGCCAGCAGCTTAGTGAGGGCCGGCTATGGCTACACCTTC. Translated: CASSLVRAGYGYTF. Variable domain in full (rest from reference TRBV7-2 and TRBJ1-2): GAGVSQSPSNKVTEKGKDVELRCDPISGHTALYWYRQSLGQGLEFLIYFQGNSAPDKSGLPSDRFSAERTGGSVSTLTIQRTQQEDSAVYLCASSLVRAGYGYTFGSGTRLTVV.

The chain is built from TRBV2 and TRBJ2-7, with TRBD2 matching 9 bases. The germline V gene has CDR1 SNHLY and CDR2 FYNNEI. The CDR3 loop spans 16 amino acids. The trim removed 10 bases at V and 3 bases at J, leaving 16 bases unmatched. The CDR3 DNA is TGTGCCACGGTCCAGGAAAAGCGGGAGGAAGGCTACGAGCAGTACTTC. Amino acid sequence: CATVQEKREEGYEQYF.

This clonotype was observed a few times. The chain couples TRBV20-1 to TRBJ1-4, with 9 bases fitting TRBD1. From germline, CDR1 is DFQATT and CDR2 SNEGSKA (reference sequence). With 6 bases clipped from V and 5 bases from J, the junction kept 4 bases outside the gene matches. The CDR3 length is 13 residues. CDR3 loop: CSARDRANEKLFF. The DNA for the CDR3 is TGCAGTGCCAGGGACAGGGCGAATGAAAAACTGTTTTTT.

Here the CDR3 reads CASSWGGGRVEQYF. CDR3 in DNA: TGTGCCAGCAGCTGGGGTGGCGGGAGGGTAGAGCAGTACTTC. V gene TRBV7-2 combines with J gene TRBJ2-7; TRBD2 agrees at 9 bases. Trimming removed 4 bases from V and 7 bases from J; junction bases left unmatched: 8. The CDR3 is 14 residues long. In germline, CDR1 is SGHTA, CDR2 FQGNSA.

The chain uses TRBV10-2 and TRBJ2-1, with 10 positions matching TRBD2. This CDR3 is built from 14 residues. Germline loops: CDR1 WSHSY, CDR2 SAAADI. The trim removed 10 bases at V and 4 bases at J, leaving 7 bases unmatched. The CDR3 reads CATQGTSEYNEQFF. CDR3 DNA: TGCGCCACCCAGGGGACTAGCGAATACAATGAGCAGTTCTTC.

The V call is TRBV7-2, the J call TRBJ1-1, with D unclear. Germline CDR1 is SGHTA and CDR2 is FQGNSA. Trimming removed 2 bases from V and 3 bases from J, with 10 bases in between. The CDR3 spans 14 residues. The CDR3 DNA sequence: TGTGCCAGCAGCTTATCCGGGCAACACACTGAAGCTTTCTTT. Protein sequence: CASSLSGQHTEAFF.

The rearrangement links TRBV24-1 to TRBJ2-5; the D is unclear. The CDR3 is made up of 11 amino acids. V was cut by 2 bases and J by 7 bases, with 4 bases left in between. Germline CDR1 reads KGHDR; CDR2 reads SFDVKD. The CDR3 spells CATSDSRTQYF. The CDR3, as DNA: TGTGCCACCAGTGATTCCCGGACCCAGTACTTC.

This clonotype occurred a few times. CDR3 in amino acids: CASSFPGYEQYF. The CDR3 DNA reads as TGCGCCAGCAGCTTCCCAGGGTACGAGCAGTACTTC. The chain carries TRBV5-1 and TRBJ2-7; TRBD1 is a possible D gene (5 bases). The V gene lost 2 bases and the J gene lost 4 bases, with 7 bases spanning the gap. CDR3 length: 12 amino acids. Germline assignment: CDR1 SGHRS and CDR2 YFSETQ.

This clonotype was seen once. This rearrangement joins TRBV20-1 to TRBJ2-3; the match to TRBD2 covers 7 bases. CDR1 and CDR2 (germline): DFQATT, SNEGSKA (reference sequence). Trimming removed 6 bases from V and 7 bases from J; junction bases left unmatched: 16. The CDR3 is 15 residues long. The CDR3: CSANTLAVLPNTQYF. CDR3 in DNA: TGCAGTGCAAACACTCTAGCGGTCCTCCCGAATACGCAGTATTTT.

This clonotype showed up many times. The J gene is TRBJ2-5, the V gene TRBV5-1; D is uncertain. In germline, CDR1 is SGHRS, CDR2 YFSETQ. The CDR3 length is 13 residues. Trimming removed 0 bases from V and 4 bases from J, with 7 bases in between. The CDR3 here is CASSLGARETQYF. In DNA, the CDR3 is TGCGCCAGCAGCTTGGGCGCCCGAGAGACCCAGTACTTC.

The sample holds a few counts of this clonotype. The chain links TRBV2 to TRBJ1-2; TRBD1 matches at 7 bases. From germline, CDR1 is SNHLY and CDR2 FYNNEI. This CDR3 contains 14 residues. Germline trimming cut 6 bases from V and 5 bases from J; bases unmatched to any gene: 9. Here the CDR3 reads CASSETGTAYGYTF. The CDR3 DNA is TGTGCCAGCAGCGAGACCGGGACAGCTTATGGCTACACCTTC.

This clonotype was detected a few times. This chain connects TRBV6-2 or TRBV6-3 to TRBJ2-3; D gene ambiguous. V was clipped by 6 bases and J by 0 bases, with 10 bases between them. The CDR3 sequence is 14 residues long. From germline, CDR1 is MNHEY and CDR2 SVGEGT. The CDR3 loop reads CASRTHQSTDTQYF. For the CDR3, the DNA is TGTGCCAGCAGGACTCACCAGAGCACAGATACGCAGTATTTT.

J is TRBJ2-1 and V is TRBV18, with D perhaps TRBD2 (6 bases). The CDR3 runs 14 residues. The V gene lost 4 bases and the J gene lost 3 bases, with 10 bases spanning the gap. CDR1 and CDR2 from the germline V gene are KGHSH and LQKENI. The CDR3 coding sequence is TGTGCCAGCTCACGGGCGGGAATCTACAATGAGCAGTTCTTC. Protein sequence: CASSRAGIYNEQFF.

This clonotype was seen a handful of times. The chain has TRBV7-9 and TRBJ1-4; possibly TRBD1 for D (6 bases). Germline assignment: CDR1 SEHNR and CDR2 FQNEAQ (reference sequence). CDR3 size: 12 residues. Trimming stripped 1 base from V and 14 bases from J, with 11 bases between. The CDR3 sequence is CASSLGDTRLFF. The CDR3 DNA is TGTGCCAGCAGCTTAGGGGACACCCGGCTGTTTTTT.

A single count supports this clonotype. This chain links TRBV12-3 or TRBV12-4 with TRBJ2-2; 9 positions agree with TRBD1. The V segment lost 3 bases and the J segment 5 bases; nucleotides outside the gene matches: 7. CDR3 length: 16 amino acids. The CDR3 region is CASSFTGGRETGELFF. Written as DNA, the CDR3 is TGTGCCAGCAGTTTTACAGGGGGCAGAGAAACCGGGGAGCTGTTTTTT.

V usage is TRBV3-1 and J usage is TRBJ1-2; tentatively, D is TRBD1 (6 bases). Deletions cut 2 bases from V and 4 bases from J, with 17 bases between. Germline V gene data show CDR1 as LGHDT and CDR2 as YNNKEL (reference sequence). The CDR3 is made up of 16 amino acids. The chain's CDR3 is CASSQPQGHRGYGYTF. CDR3 nucleotides: TGTGCCAGCAGCCAACCACAGGGCCACCGTGGCTATGGCTACACCTTC.

The chain recombines TRBV9 with TRBJ2-2; TRBD2 agrees at 9 bases. The J segment lost 4 bases and the V segment lost 0 bases, leaving 7 bases of the junction unmatched. Germline V lookup: CDR1 SGDLS, CDR2 YYNGEE. CDR3 size: 17 residues. CDR3 amino acids: CASSVVRTSVTTGELFF. The CDR3 DNA sequence: TGTGCCAGCAGCGTAGTCAGGACTAGCGTGACCACCGGGGAGCTGTTTTTT.